The next 16 T cell receptor beta chains were all read from a single sample in a study of shared clonotypes between healthy human individuals. Data came from immunoSEQ multiplex PCR; TCRdb stores just in-frame clones and leaves some out. This table has about 1.1 million clones, approximately 80% appearing once. Sequencing input: memory CD4+ T cells from PBMCs. The subset here: CD45RA-negative fraction. These receptor sequences come from a man younger than 35 in good health. Some clones in this sample may be carry-over from other donors' samples.

CDR3 region: CASSRSGDLTDTQYF. DNA for the CDR3: TGCGCCAGCAGTCGCTCCGGAGACCTCACAGATACGCAGTATTTT. The gene calls are TRBV5-1 and TRBJ2-3, with unresolved D. This CDR3 spans 15 amino acids. Germline V gene sequence: CDR1 SGHRS, CDR2 YFSETQ. V gave up 5 bases and J gave up 2 bases, with 15 bases separating them.

This clone has only one observation. Other DNA sequences from this sample encode an identical CDR3 as well. CDR3 sequence: CATSRDVNTEAFF. In DNA form, the CDR3 reads TGTGCCACCAGCAGAGATGTCAACACTGAAGCTTTCTTT. V usage is TRBV15 and J usage is TRBJ1-1, with D unresolved. CDR1 LNHNV and CDR2 YYDKDF come from the germline V gene (reference sequence). This CDR3 is 13 amino acids long. V lost 0 bases and J lost 2, with 4 bases in between.

V and J are TRBV9 and TRBJ2-2; D is uncertain. The ends were cut back, 0 bases at V and 5 bases at J, with 8 bases in the middle. The germline gives CDR1 SGDLS, CDR2 YYNGEE. The CDR3 runs 14 residues. The CDR3 coding sequence is TGTGCCAGCAGCGTAGAGTTGGGGACCGGGGAGCTGTTTTTT. It translates to CASSVELGTGELFF.

The genes are TRBV7-2 and TRBJ1-4, with 8 bases that match TRBD1. The trim removed 5 bases at V and 8 bases at J, leaving 13 bases unmatched. Germline CDR1 reads SGHTA; CDR2 reads FQGNSA. The CDR3 is 16 amino acids. In DNA, the CDR3 is TGTGCCAGCAGCCCCGACAGGGGAGGGGGGAACGAAAAACTGTTTTTT. Translated: CASSPDRGGGNEKLFF.

Only one count was recorded for this clone. The gene calls are TRBV29-1 and TRBJ1-5, with D maybe TRBD1 (5 bases). CDR1 and CDR2 (germline): SQVTM, ANQGSEA. Trimming removed 4 bases at V and 0 bases at J, with 10 bases between. CDR3 length: 14 amino acids. This CDR3 reads CSVAPGTSNQPQHF. CDR3 coding DNA: TGCAGCGTTGCCCCAGGGACTAGCAATCAGCCCCAGCATTTT.

A single count supports this clone. CDR3 residues: CSAFAEKLFF. The CDR3 coding sequence is TGCAGTGCGTTTGCGGAAAAACTGTTTTTT. The chain carries TRBV20-1 and TRBJ1-4; no clear D. The V end was cut by 6 bases, the J end by 8 bases, with 7 bases between. This CDR3 contains 10 residues. The germline CDR1 and CDR2 sequences are DFQATT and SNEGSKA (reference sequence).

V usage is TRBV2 and J usage is TRBJ2-1, with 7 bases that match TRBD2. The germline CDR1 and CDR2 sequences are SNHLY and FYNNEI. J lost 2 bases, V lost 2 bases, and 3 bases had no gene match. The CDR3 consists of 15 residues. The CDR3 region is CASSETSVAYNEQFF. CDR3 nucleotide sequence: TGTGCCAGCAGTGAAACTAGCGTAGCCTACAATGAGCAGTTCTTC.

J is TRBJ2-1 and V is TRBV5-1; a weak D match, TRBD2 (5 bases). The germline V and J ends were trimmed by 0 bases and 8 bases, with 18 bases remaining between them. This CDR3 comprises 16 residues. Germline V gene lookup returns CDR1 SGHRS and CDR2 YFSETQ. CDR3 bases: TGCGCCAGCAGCTTGGCTCTAGCCCAGCCGTGGGATGAGCAGTTCTTC. It translates to CASSLALAQPWDEQFF.

There are a few counts of this clone. The identical CDR3 is also encoded by other nucleotide sequences in the sample. V usage is TRBV5-6 and J usage is TRBJ2-1; TRBD1 agrees at 9 bases. With V trimmed by 2 bases and J by 2 bases, 2 bases remained unmatched. Per the germline V gene, CDR1 is SGHDT and CDR2 is YYEEEE. This CDR3 has 15 amino acids. In DNA form, the CDR3 reads TGTGCCAGCAGCTTTGACAGGGGGACCTACAATGAGCAGTTCTTC. Residues: CASSFDRGTYNEQFF.

The DNA of the CDR3 is TGCAGCGTGACCGGCGGGCAGCCGTCTAGCACAGATACGCAGTATTTT. Amino acid sequence: CSVTGGQPSSTDTQYF. The V and J genes are TRBV29-1 and TRBJ2-3; possible D gene TRBD2, 5 bases. CDR1 and CDR2 from the germline V gene are SQVTM and ANQGSEA. The CDR3 is made up of 16 amino acids. Trimming pared 6 bases from V and 0 bases from J, leaving 19 bases between.

The V gene is TRBV2, the J gene TRBJ2-7; D uncertain. This CDR3 has 11 residues. V was pared by 6 bases and J by 6 bases, with 9 bases between. From germline, CDR1 is SNHLY and CDR2 FYNNEI. CDR3 DNA sequence: TGTGCCAGCAGCCCGGTTCGCGAGCAGTACTTC. It is translated as CASSPVREQYF.

This CDR3 is CASSVGSGRALYEQYF. CDR3 nucleotide sequence: TGTGCCAGCAGCGTAGGATCGGGGAGGGCCCTCTACGAGCAGTACTTC. This chain links TRBV9 with TRBJ2-7; 7 nucleotides line up with TRBD2. Germline V gene lookup returns CDR1 SGDLS and CDR2 YYNGEE. V lost 0 bases to trimming and J lost 3 bases; unmatched junction nucleotides: 9. There are 16 residues in the CDR3.

This chain links TRBV6-5 with TRBJ2-1; 8 bases are shared with TRBD2. CDR1 MNHEY and CDR2 SVGAGI come from the germline V gene. The CDR3 loop spans 15 amino acids. Germline trimming cut 5 bases from V and 5 bases from J; bases unmatched to any gene: 8. CDR3 in DNA: TGTGCCAGCAGTAACCGACTAGCGCAAAACAATGAGCAGTTCTTC. Translating gives CASSNRLAQNNEQFF.

V is TRBV6-5 and J is TRBJ1-3, with D unresolved. Germline V CDR1 and CDR2: MNHEY, SVGAGI. V was cut by 4 bases and J by 0 bases, with 4 bases left in between. This CDR3 is built from 13 residues. CDR3 loop: CASSWDSGNTIYF. In DNA, the CDR3 is TGTGCCAGCAGTTGGGACTCTGGAAACACCATATATTTT.

The CDR3 bases are TGTGCCAGCTCACCAGTCGAGGCCGCTGAAGCTTTCTTT. This codes for CASSPVEAAEAFF. The chain combines TRBV18 with TRBJ1-1; D gene uncertain. Germline V gives CDR1 KGHSH, CDR2 LQKENI. CDR3 length equals 13 residues. V dropped 2 bases and J dropped 6 bases, with 10 bases sitting between them. The full variable domain, rest sourced from reference TRBV18 and TRBJ1-1, is NAGVMQNPRHLVRRRGQEARLRCSPMKGHSHVYWYRQLPEEGLKFMVYLQKENIIDESGMPKERFSAEFPKEGPSILRIQQVVRGDSAAYFCASSPVEAAEAFFGQGTRLTVV.

The V gene is TRBV7-2, the J gene TRBJ2-1; D is ambiguous. Germline assignment: CDR1 SGHTA and CDR2 FQGNSA. Trimming took off 6 bases at V and 6 bases at J, with 12 bases between the two ends. The CDR3 is made up of 13 amino acids. CDR3 loop: CASRLSRVNEQFF. In DNA form, the CDR3 reads TGTGCCAGCAGATTATCTAGGGTCAATGAGCAGTTCTTC.